The next 12 T cell receptor beta chains were all read from a single sample in a study of cytotoxic CD8 clonotypes in ibrutinib-treated CLL. TCRdb's table, derived via immunoSEQ multiplex PCR, lists solely in-frame clones and lacks some. The sample holds some 200,000 clones; about three quarters are singletons and the top ten take about 6.4%. The sequenced sample was PBMCs, obtained after 12 months of ibrutinib treatment. All receptors come from a human donor with chronic lymphocytic leukemia.

The rearrangement links TRBV30 to TRBJ1-5; D may be TRBD1 (6 bases). Germline-derived CDR1 and CDR2 are GTSNPN and SVGIG (reference sequence). The CDR3 is 14 residues long. V lost 1 base and J 4 bases, leaving 11 bases between the germline ends. The CDR3, as DNA: TGTGCCTGGAGTGGAGGACAGAGGAATCAGCCCCAGCATTTT. It encodes CAWSGGQRNQPQHF.

This clone turned up a few times. The rearrangement uses TRBV18 and TRBJ1-5; the D is unclear. Germline-derived CDR1 and CDR2 are KGHSH and LQKENI. CDR3 length: 13 residues. Trimming shortened V by 2 bases and J by 3 bases, and 5 bases separated the two germline ends. CDR3 residues: CASSPNHNQPQHF. As DNA, the CDR3 is TGTGCCAGCTCACCAAATCACAATCAGCCCCAGCATTTT.

This clone was seen only once. V gene TRBV7-3 combines with J gene TRBJ2-7, with 12 bases identical to TRBD2. The CDR3 loop spans 15 amino acids. With V trimmed by 4 bases and J by 1 base, 2 bases remained unmatched. Germline CDR1 and CDR2: SGHTA and FQGTGA. The CDR3 spells CASSYGLAGSYEQYF. CDR3 nucleotide sequence: TGTGCCAGCAGCTATGGACTAGCGGGGTCCTACGAGCAGTACTTC.

This clone has only a few counts. The gene calls are TRBV28 and TRBJ1-1; D is uncertain. From germline, CDR1 is MDHEN and CDR2 SYDVKM. Between the trimmed V and J ends, which lost 7 bases and 7 bases, there was a span of 22 bases. The CDR3 has 15 amino acids. The CDR3 here is CASTLAGPQGGEAFF. In nucleotides, the CDR3 is TGTGCCAGCACCTTAGCCGGGCCCCAAGGAGGTGAAGCTTTCTTT.

Comment on this clone: This sample includes further DNA sequences coding for the same CDR3. The chain is built from TRBV30 and TRBJ1-2; D ambiguous. The CDR3 length is 11 residues. Between the trimmed V and J ends, which lost 0 bases and 8 bases, there was a span of 7 bases. The germline gives CDR1 GTSNPN, CDR2 SVGIG (reference sequence). The CDR3 region has the DNA TGTGCCTGGAGTGTACGTGGGGGCTACACCTTC. Translated, it gives CAWSVRGGYTF.

The chain is built from TRBV30 and TRBJ1-2, with D perhaps matching TRBD1 (5 bases). The V and J ends lost 0 bases and 7 bases respectively, with 9 bases between them. Germline V gene lookup returns CDR1 GTSNPN and CDR2 SVGIG (reference sequence). The CDR3 consists of 12 residues. The CDR3 nucleotides read TGTGCCTGGAGTGTAAGGGGTGGTGGCTACACCTTC. Translation gives CAWSVRGGGYTF.

This chain uses TRBV9 with TRBJ1-2; a weak D match, TRBD1 (5 bases). V lost 2 bases, J lost 2 bases, and 10 bases lay in between. CDR3 size: 14 residues. Germline CDR1 is SGDLS and CDR2 is YYNGEE. DNA for the CDR3: TGTGCCAGCAGCGTTGGAAAGGGGAACTATGGCTACACCTTC. Amino acid sequence: CASSVGKGNYGYTF.

The chain recombines TRBV11-1 with TRBJ1-1, with 7 bases lining up with TRBD1. Germline trimming cut 5 bases from V and 6 bases from J; bases unmatched to any gene: 12. The CDR3 is 15 amino acids. CDR1 is SGHAT and CDR2 is FQDESV in the germline V gene (reference sequence). CDR3 sequence: CASSRQVTGIAEAFF. CDR3 in DNA: TGTGCCAGCAGCCGCCAGGTGACAGGGATCGCTGAAGCTTTCTTT. Based on the CDR3 plus reference TRBV11-1 and TRBJ1-1, the full variable domain is EAEVAQSPRYKITEKSQAVAFWCDPISGHATLYWYRQILGQGPELLVQFQDESVVDDSQLPKDRFSAERLKGVDSTLKIQPAELGDSAMYLCASSRQVTGIAEAFFGQGTRLTVV.

The chain is built from TRBV7-6 and TRBJ1-4; D call uncertain. Trimming cost V 0 bases and J 4 bases, with 9 bases left between them. Germline V gives CDR1 SGHVS, CDR2 FNYEAQ. The CDR3 loop spans 15 amino acids. The CDR3, as DNA: TGTGCCAGCAGCTTAGCTGGCGGATTTAATGAAAAACTGTTTTTT. This gives the protein CASSLAGGFNEKLFF.

This chain joins TRBV30 and TRBJ2-7; the D is unclear. The ends were cut back, 3 bases at V and 5 bases at J, with 17 bases in the middle. Germline V gene sequence: CDR1 GTSNPN, CDR2 SVGIG (reference sequence). The CDR3 totals 14 residues. The CDR3: CAWSRSRVGDEQYF. The CDR3 DNA reads TGTGCCTGGAGCCGCTCTCGCGTTGGGGACGAGCAGTACTTC.

The chain employs TRBV4-1 and TRBJ2-2; D may be TRBD2 (6 bases). CDR1 and CDR2 (germline): MGHRA, YSYEKL. Trimming took 4 bases from V and 1 from J, leaving 13 bases between them. The CDR3 loop spans 16 amino acids. The CDR3 sequence is CASSPRLEGNTGELFF. In DNA, the CDR3 is TGCGCCAGCAGCCCCCGACTGGAGGGGAACACCGGGGAGCTGTTTTTT.

V gene TRBV29-1 combines with J gene TRBJ1-2; no reliable D call. CDR3 length: 14 residues. Germline lookup yields CDR1 SQVTM and CDR2 ANQGSEA. V was clipped by 0 bases and J by 4 bases, with 12 bases between them. CDR3 loop: CSVEDGPTFYGYTF. The CDR3 nucleotides are TGCAGCGTTGAAGATGGGCCCACCTTCTATGGCTACACCTTC.